This is a list of T cell receptor beta chains from one sample in a study of shared clonotypes between healthy human individuals. Assay: immunoSEQ multiplex PCR; the TCRdb copy retains only in-frame clones and omits some. The sample carries about 2.1 million clones, 93% recorded once. Sequenced sample: naive CD8+ T cells from PBMCs. The receptors here all came from a young man in good health. Some clones in this sample may be carry-over from other donors' samples. Both conserved end residues are trimmed from each CDR3. The order of the fields is CDR3 length, V gene, CDR3 protein.

CDR3 length: 14; V gene: TRBV9; CDR3 protein: ASSVGQGLGNEKLF
CDR3 length: 13; V gene: TRBV4-3; CDR3 protein: ASSQDRGLTYEQY
CDR3 length: 13; V gene: TRBV25-1; CDR3 protein: ASSESSRGKNIQY
CDR3 length: 16; V gene: TRBV28; CDR3 protein: ASSFVGKREWGTDTQY
CDR3 length: 11; V gene: TRBV5-6; CDR3 protein: ASRYGVAGELF
CDR3 length: 13; V gene: TRBV7-9; CDR3 protein: ASSTVGQDRGEQY
CDR3 length: 14; V gene: TRBV5-1; CDR3 protein: ASRSLLDRGHEKLF
CDR3 length: 13; V gene: TRBV14; CDR3 protein: ASSRREEVFNEQF
CDR3 length: 14; V gene: TRBV6-6; CDR3 protein: ASSLHSGRANEKLF
CDR3 length: 15; V gene: TRBV14; CDR3 protein: ASSQEGPRDLYNEQF
CDR3 length: 12; V gene: TRBV15; CDR3 protein: ATSEVPGADTQY
CDR3 length: 12; V gene: TRBV6-5; CDR3 protein: ASSREREAYEQY
CDR3 length: 14; V gene: TRBV9; CDR3 protein: ASSLDYRGLNTEAF
CDR3 length: 14; V gene: TRBV19; CDR3 protein: ASSQIQGGSADEQF
CDR3 length: 16; V gene: TRBV7-9; CDR3 protein: ASSFIEGLAGYTDTQY
CDR3 length: 15; V gene: TRBV13; CDR3 protein: ASSLEDPNQAKNIQY
CDR3 length: 14; V gene: TRBV4-1; CDR3 protein: ASSQDPPGFTEKLF
CDR3 length: 12; V gene: TRBV7-8; CDR3 protein: ASSLGAAAETQY
CDR3 length: 12; V gene: TRBV6-5; CDR3 protein: ASSLPGNTGELF
CDR3 length: 14; V gene: TRBV5-5; CDR3 protein: ASSRFGLASYNEQF
CDR3 length: 14; V gene: TRBV4-2; CDR3 protein: ASSQEVAANTGELF
CDR3 length: 14; V gene: TRBV4-3; CDR3 protein: ASSQHGTLNSYEQY
CDR3 length: 12; V gene: TRBV7-2; CDR3 protein: ASTLWDLNYGYT
CDR3 length: 11; V gene: TRBV2; CDR3 protein: ASSPRDNYGYT
CDR3 length: 11; V gene: TRBV5-8; CDR3 protein: ASSLASSGELF
CDR3 length: 13; V gene: TRBV5-5; CDR3 protein: ASERLAGGGYEQY
CDR3 length: 12; V gene: TRBV5-1; CDR3 protein: ASSFGLGSYEQY
CDR3 length: 12; V gene: TRBV7-3; CDR3 protein: ASSLQGPDTEAF
CDR3 length: 12; V gene: TRBV28; CDR3 protein: ASSSPPEQETQY
CDR3 length: 12; V gene: TRBV7-9; CDR3 protein: ASSNGQGTYEQY
CDR3 length: 11; V gene: TRBV27; CDR3 protein: ASKPGLAYEQY
CDR3 length: 10; V gene: TRBV9; CDR3 protein: ASSPGGAEAF
CDR3 length: 12; V gene: TRBV9; CDR3 protein: ASSVGDRPYEQY
CDR3 length: 14; V gene: TRBV28; CDR3 protein: ASSLDFREVDYEQY
CDR3 length: 13; V gene: TRBV7-9; CDR3 protein: ASSPPGQAYYEQY
CDR3 length: 12; V gene: TRBV2; CDR3 protein: ASRDGQGGTEAF
CDR3 length: 11; V gene: TRBV7-9; CDR3 protein: ASSLGAYNEQF
CDR3 length: 12; V gene: TRBV28; CDR3 protein: ATNTLNNGGGYT
CDR3 length: 13; V gene: TRBV7-3; CDR3 protein: ASSATGTPSYEQY
CDR3 length: 12; V gene: TRBV19; CDR3 protein: ASSIYRGGNEQF
CDR3 length: 15; V gene: TRBV4-1; CDR3 protein: ASSQVTPFTGTDTQY
CDR3 length: 13; V gene: TRBV2; CDR3 protein: ASSEVVGRNEKLF
CDR3 length: 11; V gene: TRBV5-8; CDR3 protein: ASSLAEGYEQY
CDR3 length: 12; V gene: TRBV27; CDR3 protein: ASSLLGSDQPQH